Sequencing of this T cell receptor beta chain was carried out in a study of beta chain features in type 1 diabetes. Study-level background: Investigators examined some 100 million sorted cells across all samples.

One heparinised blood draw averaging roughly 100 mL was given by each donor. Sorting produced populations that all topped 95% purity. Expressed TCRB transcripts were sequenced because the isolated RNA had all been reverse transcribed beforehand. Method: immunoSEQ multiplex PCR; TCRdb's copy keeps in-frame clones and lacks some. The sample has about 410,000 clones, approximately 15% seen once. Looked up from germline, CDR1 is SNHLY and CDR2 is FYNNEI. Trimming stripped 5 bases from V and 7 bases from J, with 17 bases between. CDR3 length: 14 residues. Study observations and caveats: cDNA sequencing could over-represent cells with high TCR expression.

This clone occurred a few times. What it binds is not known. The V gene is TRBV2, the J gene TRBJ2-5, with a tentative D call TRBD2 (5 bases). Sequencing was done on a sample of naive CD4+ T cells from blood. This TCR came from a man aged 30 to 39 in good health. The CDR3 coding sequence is TGTGCCAGCAGTTTCCCCGGGGAGACCCGGACCCAGTACTTC. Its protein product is CASSFPGETRTQYF.